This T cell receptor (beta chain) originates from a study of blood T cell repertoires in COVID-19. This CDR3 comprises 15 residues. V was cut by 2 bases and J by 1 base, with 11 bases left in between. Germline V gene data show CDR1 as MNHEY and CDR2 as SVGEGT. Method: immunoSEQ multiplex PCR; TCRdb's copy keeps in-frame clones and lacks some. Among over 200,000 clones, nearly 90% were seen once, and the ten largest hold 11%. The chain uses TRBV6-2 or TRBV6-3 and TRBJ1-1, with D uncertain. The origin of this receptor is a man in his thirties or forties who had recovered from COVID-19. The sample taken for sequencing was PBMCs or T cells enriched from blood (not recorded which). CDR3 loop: CASSYGGTQNTEAFF. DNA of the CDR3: TGTGCCAGCAGTTACGGCGGAACTCAGAACACTGAAGCTTTCTTT.